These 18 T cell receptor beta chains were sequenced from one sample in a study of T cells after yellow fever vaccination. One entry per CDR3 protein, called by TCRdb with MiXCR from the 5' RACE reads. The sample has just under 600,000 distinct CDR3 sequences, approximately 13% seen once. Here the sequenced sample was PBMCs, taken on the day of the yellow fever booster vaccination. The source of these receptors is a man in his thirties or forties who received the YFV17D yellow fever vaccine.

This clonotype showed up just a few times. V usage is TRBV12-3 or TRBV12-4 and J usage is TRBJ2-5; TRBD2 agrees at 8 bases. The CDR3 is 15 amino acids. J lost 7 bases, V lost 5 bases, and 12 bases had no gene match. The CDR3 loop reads CASSPSGSVPRTQYF. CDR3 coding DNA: TGTGCCAGCAGTCCCAGCGGGAGTGTCCCCAGGACCCAGTACTTC.

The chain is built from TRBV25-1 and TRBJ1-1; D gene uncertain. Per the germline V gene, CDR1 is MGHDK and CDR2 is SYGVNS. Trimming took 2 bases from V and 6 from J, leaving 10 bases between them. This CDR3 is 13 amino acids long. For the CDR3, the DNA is TGTGCCAGCAGTGAAGGGCGCCATGCTGAAGCTTTCTTT. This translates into CASSEGRHAEAFF.

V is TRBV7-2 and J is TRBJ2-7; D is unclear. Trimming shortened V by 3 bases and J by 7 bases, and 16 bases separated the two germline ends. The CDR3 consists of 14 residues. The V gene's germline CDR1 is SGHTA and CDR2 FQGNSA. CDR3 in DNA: TGTGCCAGCAGCTTGGGTTTCCAGGCTGGGGAGCAGTACTTC. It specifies CASSLGFQAGEQYF. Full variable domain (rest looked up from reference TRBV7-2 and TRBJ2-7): GAGVSQSPSNKVTEKGKDVELRCDPISGHTALYWYRQSLGQGLEFLIYFQGNSAPDKSGLPSDRFSAERTGGSVSTLTIQRTQQEDSAVYLCASSLGFQAGEQYFGPGTRLTVT.

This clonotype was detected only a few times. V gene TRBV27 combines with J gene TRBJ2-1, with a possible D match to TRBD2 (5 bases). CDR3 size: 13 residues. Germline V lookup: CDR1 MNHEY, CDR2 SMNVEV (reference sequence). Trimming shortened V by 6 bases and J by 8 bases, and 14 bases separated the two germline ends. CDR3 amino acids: CASSRVAIYEQFF. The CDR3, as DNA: TGTGCCAGCAGCCGGGTAGCGATCTATGAGCAGTTCTTC.

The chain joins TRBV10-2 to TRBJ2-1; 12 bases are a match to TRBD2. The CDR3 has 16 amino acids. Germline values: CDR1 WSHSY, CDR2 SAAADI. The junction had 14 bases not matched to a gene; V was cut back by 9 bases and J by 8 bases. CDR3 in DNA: TGCGCCAGTTCAAGACGGACTAGCGGGATCCAGCATGAGCAGTTCTTC. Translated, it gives CASSRRTSGIQHEQFF.

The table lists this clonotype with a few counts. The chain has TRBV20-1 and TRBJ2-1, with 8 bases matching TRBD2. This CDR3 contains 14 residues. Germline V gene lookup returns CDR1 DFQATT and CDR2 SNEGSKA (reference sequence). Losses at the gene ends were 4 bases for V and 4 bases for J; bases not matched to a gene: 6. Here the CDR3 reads CSATGLDLYNEQFF. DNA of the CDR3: TGCAGTGCTACGGGACTAGACTTATACAATGAGCAGTTCTTC.

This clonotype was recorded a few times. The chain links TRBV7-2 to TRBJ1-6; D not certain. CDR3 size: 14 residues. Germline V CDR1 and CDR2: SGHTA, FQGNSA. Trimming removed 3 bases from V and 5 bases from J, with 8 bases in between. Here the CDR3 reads CASSLEFDNSPLHF. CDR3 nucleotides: TGTGCCAGCAGCTTGGAATTCGATAATTCACCCCTCCACTTT.

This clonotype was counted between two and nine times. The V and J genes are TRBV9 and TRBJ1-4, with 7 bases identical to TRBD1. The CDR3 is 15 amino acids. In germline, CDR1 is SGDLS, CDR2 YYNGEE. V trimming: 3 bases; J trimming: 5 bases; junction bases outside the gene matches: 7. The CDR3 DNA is TGTGCCAGCAGCGCCACCGGGACAGCGAATGAAAAACTGTTTTTT. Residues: CASSATGTANEKLFF.

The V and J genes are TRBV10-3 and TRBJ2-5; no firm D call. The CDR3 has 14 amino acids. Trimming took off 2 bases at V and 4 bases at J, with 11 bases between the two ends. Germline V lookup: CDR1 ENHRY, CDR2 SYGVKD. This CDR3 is CAISEGVGGETQYF. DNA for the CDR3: TGTGCCATCAGTGAGGGGGTCGGTGGAGAGACCCAGTACTTC.

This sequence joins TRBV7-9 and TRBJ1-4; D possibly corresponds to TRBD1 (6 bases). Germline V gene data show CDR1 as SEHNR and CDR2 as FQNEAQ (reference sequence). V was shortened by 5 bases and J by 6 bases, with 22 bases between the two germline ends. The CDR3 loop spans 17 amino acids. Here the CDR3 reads CASSRDRGARGYEKLFF. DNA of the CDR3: TGTGCCAGCAGCCGGGACCGCGGCGCGAGGGGGTATGAAAAACTGTTTTTT. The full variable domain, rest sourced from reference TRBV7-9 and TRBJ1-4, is DTGVSQNPRHKITKRGQNVTFRCDPISEHNRLYWYRQTLGQGPEFLTYFQNEAQLEKSRLLSDRFSAERPKGSFSTLEIQRTEQGDSAMYLCASSRDRGARGYEKLFFGSGTQLSVL.

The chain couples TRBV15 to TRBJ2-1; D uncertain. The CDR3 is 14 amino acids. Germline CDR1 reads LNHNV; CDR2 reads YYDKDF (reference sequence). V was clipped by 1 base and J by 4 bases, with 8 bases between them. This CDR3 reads CATSRAKVYNEQFF. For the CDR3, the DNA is TGTGCCACCAGCAGAGCTAAAGTATACAATGAGCAGTTCTTC. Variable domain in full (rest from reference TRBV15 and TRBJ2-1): DAMVIQNPRYQVTQFGKPVTLSCSQTLNHNVMYWYQQKSSQAPKLLFHYYDKDFNNEADTPDNFQSRRPNTSFCFLDIRSPGLGDTAMYLCATSRAKVYNEQFFGPGTRLTVL.

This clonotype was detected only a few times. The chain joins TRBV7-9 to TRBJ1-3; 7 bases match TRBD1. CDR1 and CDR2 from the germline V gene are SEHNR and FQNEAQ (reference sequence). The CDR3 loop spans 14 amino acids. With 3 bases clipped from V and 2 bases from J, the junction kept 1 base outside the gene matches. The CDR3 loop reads CASSLTGTGNTIYF. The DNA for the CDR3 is TGTGCCAGCAGCTTGACAGGGACTGGAAACACCATATATTTT.

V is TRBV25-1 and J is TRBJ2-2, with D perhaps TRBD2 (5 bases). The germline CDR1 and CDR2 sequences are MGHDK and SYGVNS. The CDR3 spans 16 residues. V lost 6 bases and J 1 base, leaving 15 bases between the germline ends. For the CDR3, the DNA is TGTGCCAGCAGCCGACGGGGTATGGGGAACACCGGGGAGCTGTTTTTT. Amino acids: CASSRRGMGNTGELFF.

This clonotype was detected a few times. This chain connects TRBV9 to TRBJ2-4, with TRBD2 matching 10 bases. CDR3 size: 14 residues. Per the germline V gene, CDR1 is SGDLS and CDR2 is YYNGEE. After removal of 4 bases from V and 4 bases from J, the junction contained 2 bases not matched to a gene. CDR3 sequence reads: CASSTSGDKNIQYF. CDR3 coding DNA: TGTGCCAGCAGCACTAGCGGGGATAAAAACATTCAGTACTTC.

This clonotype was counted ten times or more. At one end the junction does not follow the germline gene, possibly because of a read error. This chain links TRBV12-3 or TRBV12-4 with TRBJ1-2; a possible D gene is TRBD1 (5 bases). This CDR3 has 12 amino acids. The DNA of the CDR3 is TGTGCCAGCAGTCTCGACAGACGGCGTACCCTCTTC. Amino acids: CASSLDRRRTLF.

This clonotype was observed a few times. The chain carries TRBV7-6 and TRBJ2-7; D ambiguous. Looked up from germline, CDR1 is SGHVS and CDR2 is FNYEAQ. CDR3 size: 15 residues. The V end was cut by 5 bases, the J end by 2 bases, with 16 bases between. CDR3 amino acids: CASSLGGIPTYEQYF. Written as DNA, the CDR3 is TGTGCCAGCAGCCTTGGCGGCATTCCCACCTACGAGCAGTACTTC.

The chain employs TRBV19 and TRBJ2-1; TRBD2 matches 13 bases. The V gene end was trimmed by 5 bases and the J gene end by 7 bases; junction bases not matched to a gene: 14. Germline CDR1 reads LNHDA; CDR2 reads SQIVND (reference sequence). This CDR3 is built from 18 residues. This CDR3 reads CASSRREKLAGGINEQFF. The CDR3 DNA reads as TGTGCCAGTAGTCGCCGCGAAAAACTAGCGGGAGGGATAAATGAGCAGTTCTTC.

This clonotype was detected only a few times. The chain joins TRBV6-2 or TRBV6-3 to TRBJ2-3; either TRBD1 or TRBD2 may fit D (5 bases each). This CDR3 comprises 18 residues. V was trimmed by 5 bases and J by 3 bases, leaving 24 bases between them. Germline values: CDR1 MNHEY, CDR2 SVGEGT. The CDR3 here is CASSSPRDGVGYTDTQYF. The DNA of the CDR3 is TGTGCCAGCAGTAGTCCTCGGGACGGCGTTGGTTATACAGATACGCAGTATTTT.